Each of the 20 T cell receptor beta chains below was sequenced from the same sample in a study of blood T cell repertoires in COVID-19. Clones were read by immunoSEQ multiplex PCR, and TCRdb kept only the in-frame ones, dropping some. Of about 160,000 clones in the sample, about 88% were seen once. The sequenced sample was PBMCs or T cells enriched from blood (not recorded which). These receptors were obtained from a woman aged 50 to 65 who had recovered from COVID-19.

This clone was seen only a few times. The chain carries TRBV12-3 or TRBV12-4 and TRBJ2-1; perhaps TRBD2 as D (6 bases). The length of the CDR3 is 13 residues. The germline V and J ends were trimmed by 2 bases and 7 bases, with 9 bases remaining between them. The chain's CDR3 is CASSLIGRNEQFF. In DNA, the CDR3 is TGTGCCAGCAGTTTAATCGGGAGAAATGAGCAGTTCTTC.

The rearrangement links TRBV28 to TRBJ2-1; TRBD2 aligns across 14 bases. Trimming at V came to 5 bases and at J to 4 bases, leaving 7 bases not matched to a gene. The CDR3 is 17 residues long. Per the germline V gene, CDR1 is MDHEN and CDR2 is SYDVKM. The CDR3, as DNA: TGTGCCAGCAGTCTCGGGACTAGCGGGAGCCTGTACAATGAGCAGTTCTTC. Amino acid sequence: CASSLGTSGSLYNEQFF.

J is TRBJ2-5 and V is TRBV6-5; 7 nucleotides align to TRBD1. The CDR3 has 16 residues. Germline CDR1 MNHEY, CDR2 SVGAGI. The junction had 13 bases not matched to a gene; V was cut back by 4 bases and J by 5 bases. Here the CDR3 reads CASSSGPPGQAETQYF. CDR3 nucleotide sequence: TGTGCCAGCAGTTCCGGTCCACCAGGACAGGCGGAGACCCAGTACTTC.

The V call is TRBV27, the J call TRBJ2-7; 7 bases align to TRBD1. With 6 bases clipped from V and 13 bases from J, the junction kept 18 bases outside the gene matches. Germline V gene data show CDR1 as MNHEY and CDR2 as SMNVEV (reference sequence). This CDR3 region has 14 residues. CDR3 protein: CASRQGSLTPGVYF. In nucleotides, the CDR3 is TGTGCCAGCAGACAGGGGAGCCTAACCCCCGGAGTCTACTTC.

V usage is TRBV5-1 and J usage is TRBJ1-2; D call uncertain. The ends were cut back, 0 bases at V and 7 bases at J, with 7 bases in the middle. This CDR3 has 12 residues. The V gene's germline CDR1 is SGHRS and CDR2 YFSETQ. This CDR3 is CASSLGDTGYTF. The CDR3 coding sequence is TGCGCCAGCAGCTTGGGTGACACTGGCTACACCTTC.

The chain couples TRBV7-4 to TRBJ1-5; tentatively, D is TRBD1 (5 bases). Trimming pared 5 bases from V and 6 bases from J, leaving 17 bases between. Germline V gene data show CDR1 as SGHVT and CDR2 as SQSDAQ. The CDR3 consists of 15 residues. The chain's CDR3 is CASSPPRGASQPQHF. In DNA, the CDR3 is TGTGCCAGCAGCCCACCAAGGGGCGCGAGTCAGCCCCAGCATTTT.

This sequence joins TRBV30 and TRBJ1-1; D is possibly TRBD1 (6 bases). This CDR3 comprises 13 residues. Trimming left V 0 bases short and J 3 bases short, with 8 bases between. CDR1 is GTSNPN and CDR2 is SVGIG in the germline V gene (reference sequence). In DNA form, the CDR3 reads TGTGCCTGGAGTGTGAACAGGGACACTGAAGCTTTCTTT. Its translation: CAWSVNRDTEAFF.

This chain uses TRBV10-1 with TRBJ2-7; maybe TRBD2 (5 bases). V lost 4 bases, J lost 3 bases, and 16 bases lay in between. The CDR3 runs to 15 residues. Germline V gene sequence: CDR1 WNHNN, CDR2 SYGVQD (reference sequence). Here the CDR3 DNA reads TGCGCCAGCAGTGTAGGAGATCCCGGGGTCTACGAGCAGTACTTC. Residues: CASSVGDPGVYEQYF.

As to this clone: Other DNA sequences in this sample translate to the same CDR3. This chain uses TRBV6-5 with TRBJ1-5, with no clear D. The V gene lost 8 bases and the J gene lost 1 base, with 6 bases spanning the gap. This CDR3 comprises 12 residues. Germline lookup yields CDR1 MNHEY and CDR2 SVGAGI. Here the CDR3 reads CASARSNQPQHF. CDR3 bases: TGTGCCAGCGCTAGAAGCAATCAGCCCCAGCATTTT.

Here the CDR3 reads CASTEHRDRRGYTF. In DNA form, the CDR3 reads TGTGCCAGCACTGAACACCGGGACAGACGTGGCTACACCTTC. The chain links TRBV7-8 to TRBJ1-2; 7 nucleotides agree with TRBD1. The CDR3 loop spans 14 amino acids. The germline V gene encodes CDR1 SGHVS and CDR2 FQNEAQ. J lost 7 bases, V lost 7 bases, and 12 bases had no gene match. The complete variable domain, with remaining parts taken from reference TRBV7-8 and TRBJ1-2, reads GAGVSQSPRYKVAKRGQDVALRCDPISGHVSLFWYQQALGQGPEFLTYFQNEAQLDKSGLPSDRFFAERPEGSVSTLKIQRTQQEDSAVYLCASTEHRDRRGYTFGSGTRLTVV.

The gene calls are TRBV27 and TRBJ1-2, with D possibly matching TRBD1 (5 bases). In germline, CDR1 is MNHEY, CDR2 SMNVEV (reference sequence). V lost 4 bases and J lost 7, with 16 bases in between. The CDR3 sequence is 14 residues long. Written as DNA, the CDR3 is TGTGCCAGCAGTTCGCACGGGACTTTTGGTGGCTACACCTTC. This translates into CASSSHGTFGGYTF.

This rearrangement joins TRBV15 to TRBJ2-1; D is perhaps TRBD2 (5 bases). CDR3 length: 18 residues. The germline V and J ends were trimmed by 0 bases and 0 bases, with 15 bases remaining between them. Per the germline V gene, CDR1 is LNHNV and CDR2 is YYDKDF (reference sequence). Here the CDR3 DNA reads TGTGCCACCAGCAGAGATGGTCTAGCAAAGAGCTCCTACAATGAGCAGTTCTTC. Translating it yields CATSRDGLAKSSYNEQFF.

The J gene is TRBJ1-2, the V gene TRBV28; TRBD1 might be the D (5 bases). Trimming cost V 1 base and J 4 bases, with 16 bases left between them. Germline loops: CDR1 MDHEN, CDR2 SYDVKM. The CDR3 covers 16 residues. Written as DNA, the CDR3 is TGTGCCAGCAGTTTATTGTTCCAGGGAGGAACCTATGGCTACACCTTC. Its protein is CASSLLFQGGTYGYTF.

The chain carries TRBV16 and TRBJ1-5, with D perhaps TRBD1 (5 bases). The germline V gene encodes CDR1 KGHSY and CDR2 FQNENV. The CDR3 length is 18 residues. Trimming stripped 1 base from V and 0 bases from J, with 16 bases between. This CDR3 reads CASSQYPLRDYSNQPQHF. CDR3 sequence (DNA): TGTGCCAGCAGCCAATATCCCTTGAGGGACTATAGCAATCAGCCCCAGCATTTT.

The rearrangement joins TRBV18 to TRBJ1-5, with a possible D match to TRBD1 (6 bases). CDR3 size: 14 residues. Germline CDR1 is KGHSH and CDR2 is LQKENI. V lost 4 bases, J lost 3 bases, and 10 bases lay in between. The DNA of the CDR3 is TGTGCCAGCTCACGAGGGGGGGTCAATCAGCCCCAGCATTTT. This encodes CASSRGGVNQPQHF.

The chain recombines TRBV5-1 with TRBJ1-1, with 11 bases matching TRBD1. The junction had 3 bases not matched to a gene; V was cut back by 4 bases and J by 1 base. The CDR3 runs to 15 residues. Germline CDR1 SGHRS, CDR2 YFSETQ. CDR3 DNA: TGCGCCAGCAGCACCGGACAGGGGGCGAACACTGAAGCTTTCTTT. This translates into CASSTGQGANTEAFF. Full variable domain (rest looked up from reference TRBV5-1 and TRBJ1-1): KAGVTQTPRYLIKTRGQQVTLSCSPISGHRSVSWYQQTPGQGLQFLFEYFSETQRNKGNFPGRFSGRQFSNSRSEMNVSTLELGDSALYLCASSTGQGANTEAFFGQGTRLTVV.

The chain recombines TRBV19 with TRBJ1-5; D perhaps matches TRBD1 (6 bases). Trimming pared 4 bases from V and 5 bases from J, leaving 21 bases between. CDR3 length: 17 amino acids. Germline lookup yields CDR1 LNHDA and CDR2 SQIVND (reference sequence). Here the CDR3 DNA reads TGTGCCAGTAGTACCCACCCAGACAGGACCCCCCATCAGCCCCAGCATTTT. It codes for CASSTHPDRTPHQPQHF.

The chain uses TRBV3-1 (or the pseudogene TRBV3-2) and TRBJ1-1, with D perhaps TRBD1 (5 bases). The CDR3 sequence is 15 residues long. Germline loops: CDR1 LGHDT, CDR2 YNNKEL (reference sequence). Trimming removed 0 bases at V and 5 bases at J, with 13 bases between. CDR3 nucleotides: TGTGCCAGCAGCCAAGATTTCGGGGGAGGGACTGAAGCTTTCTTT. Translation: CASSQDFGGGTEAFF.

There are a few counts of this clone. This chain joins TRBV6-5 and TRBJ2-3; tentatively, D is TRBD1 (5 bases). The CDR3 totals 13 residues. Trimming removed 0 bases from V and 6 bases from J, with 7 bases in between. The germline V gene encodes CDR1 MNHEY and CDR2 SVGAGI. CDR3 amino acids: CASSYSGRDTQYF. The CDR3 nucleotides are TGTGCCAGCAGTTACTCGGGGCGGGATACGCAGTATTTT.

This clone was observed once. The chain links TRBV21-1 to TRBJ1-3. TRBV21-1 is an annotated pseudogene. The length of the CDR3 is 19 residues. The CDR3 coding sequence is TGTGCCAGCAGCAAAAGAGGATTTCCTCTTCATAGCTGTGGAAACACCATATATTTT. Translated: CASSKRGFPLHSCGNTIYF.